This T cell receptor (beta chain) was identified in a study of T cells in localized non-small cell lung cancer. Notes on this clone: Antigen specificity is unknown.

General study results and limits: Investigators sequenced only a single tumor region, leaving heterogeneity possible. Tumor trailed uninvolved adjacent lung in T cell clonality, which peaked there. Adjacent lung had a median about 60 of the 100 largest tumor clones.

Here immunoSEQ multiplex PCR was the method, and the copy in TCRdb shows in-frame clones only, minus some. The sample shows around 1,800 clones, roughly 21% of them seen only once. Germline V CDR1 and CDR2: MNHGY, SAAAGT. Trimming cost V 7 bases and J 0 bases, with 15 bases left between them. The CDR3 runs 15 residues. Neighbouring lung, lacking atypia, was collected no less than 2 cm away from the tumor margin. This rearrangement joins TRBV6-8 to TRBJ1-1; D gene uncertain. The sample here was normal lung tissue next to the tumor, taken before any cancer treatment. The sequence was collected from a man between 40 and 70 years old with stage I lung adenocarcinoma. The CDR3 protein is CASKVEDHLNTEAFF. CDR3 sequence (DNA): TGTGCCAGCAAGGTTGAGGATCACTTGAACACTGAAGCTTTCTTT.